This T cell receptor (beta chain) was recorded in a study of T cells in pancreatic ductal adenocarcinoma. Sequencing used immunoSEQ multiplex PCR; TCRdb keeps in-frame clones, though not all of them. Of some 16,000 clones detected, more than 75% appear once; the ten largest clones hold 16%. Trimming removed 7 bases at V and 0 bases at J, with 12 bases between. Germline-derived CDR1 and CDR2 are MNHEY and SMNVEV (reference sequence). The CDR3 sequence is 14 residues long. Selected pancreatic ductal adenocarcinoma patients had undergone surgery without neoadjuvant therapy. About this clone: Its antigen remains unidentified.

Study-wide points: The resected pancreatic cancer cohort was biased toward the minority with early-stage disease. Unique clonotypes were roughly 8-fold more numerous in blood than in tumor. Blood clonality (roughly 0.075) did not differ significantly from tumor (about 0.112). Comparisons of tumor and blood clonality may show falsely lower tumor diversity.

The chain links TRBV27 to TRBJ1-1; D unclear. Sequenced: PBMCs. This clonotype originated in a human donor with pancreatic ductal adenocarcinoma. The CDR3: CASNAGLMNTEAFF. DNA for the CDR3: TGTGCCAGCAACGCAGGACTCATGAACACTGAAGCTTTCTTT.